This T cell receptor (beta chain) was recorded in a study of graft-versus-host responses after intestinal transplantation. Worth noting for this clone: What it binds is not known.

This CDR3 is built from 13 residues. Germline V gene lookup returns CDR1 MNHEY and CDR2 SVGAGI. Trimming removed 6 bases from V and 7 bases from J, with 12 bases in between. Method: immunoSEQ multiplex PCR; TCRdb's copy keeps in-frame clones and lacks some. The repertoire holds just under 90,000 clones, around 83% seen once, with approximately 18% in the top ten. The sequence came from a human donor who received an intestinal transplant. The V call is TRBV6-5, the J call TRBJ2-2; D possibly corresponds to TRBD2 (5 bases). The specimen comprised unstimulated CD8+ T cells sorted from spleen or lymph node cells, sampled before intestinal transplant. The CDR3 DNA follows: TGTGCCAGCAGACGATGGGAGTACGGGGAGCTGTTTTTT. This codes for CASRRWEYGELFF.